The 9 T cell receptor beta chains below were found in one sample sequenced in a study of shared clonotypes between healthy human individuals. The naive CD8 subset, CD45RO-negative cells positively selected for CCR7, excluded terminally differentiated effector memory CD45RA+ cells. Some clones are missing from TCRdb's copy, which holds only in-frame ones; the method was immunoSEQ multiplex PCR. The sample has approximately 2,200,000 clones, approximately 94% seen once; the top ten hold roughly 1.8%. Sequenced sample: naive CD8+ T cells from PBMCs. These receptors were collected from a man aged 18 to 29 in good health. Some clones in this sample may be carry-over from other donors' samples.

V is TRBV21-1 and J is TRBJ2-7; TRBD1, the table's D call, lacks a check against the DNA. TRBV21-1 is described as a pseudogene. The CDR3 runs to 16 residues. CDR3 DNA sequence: TGTGCCAGCAGCAAAGGGGGGGACAGGCCCTACGGCGAGCAGTACTTC. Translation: CASSKGGDRPYGEQYF.

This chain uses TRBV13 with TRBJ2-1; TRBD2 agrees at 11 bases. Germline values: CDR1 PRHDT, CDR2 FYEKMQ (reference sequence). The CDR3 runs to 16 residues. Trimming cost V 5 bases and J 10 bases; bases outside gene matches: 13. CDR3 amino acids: CASSPRSSGRAGEQFF. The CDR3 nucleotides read TGTGCCAGCAGCCCCCGTAGTAGCGGGAGGGCCGGGGAGCAGTTCTTC.

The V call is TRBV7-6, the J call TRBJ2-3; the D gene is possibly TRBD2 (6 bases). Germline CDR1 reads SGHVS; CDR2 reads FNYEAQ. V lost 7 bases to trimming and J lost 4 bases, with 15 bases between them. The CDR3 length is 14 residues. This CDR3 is CASTPGTGADTQYF. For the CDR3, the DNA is TGTGCCAGCACGCCCGGGACTGGAGCAGATACGCAGTATTTT.

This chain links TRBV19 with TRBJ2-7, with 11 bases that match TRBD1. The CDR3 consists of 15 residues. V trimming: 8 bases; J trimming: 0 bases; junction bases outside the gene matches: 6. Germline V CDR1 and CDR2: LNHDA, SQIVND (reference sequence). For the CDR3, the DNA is TGTGCCAGTCAGGATGGGACAGGGGGCTCCTACGAGCAGTACTTC. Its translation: CASQDGTGGSYEQYF.

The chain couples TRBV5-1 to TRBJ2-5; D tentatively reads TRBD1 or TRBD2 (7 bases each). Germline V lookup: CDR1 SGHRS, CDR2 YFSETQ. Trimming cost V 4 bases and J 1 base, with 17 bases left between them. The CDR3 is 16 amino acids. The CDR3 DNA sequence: TGCGCCAGCAGCCAGGGGGGGGGTACCCTCCAAGAGACCCAGTACTTC. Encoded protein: CASSQGGGTLQETQYF.

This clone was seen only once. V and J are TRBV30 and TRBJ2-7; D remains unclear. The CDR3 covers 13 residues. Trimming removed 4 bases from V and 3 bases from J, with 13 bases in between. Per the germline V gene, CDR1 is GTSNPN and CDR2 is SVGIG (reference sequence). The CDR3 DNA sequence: TGTGCCTGGACCCTGGGCGGCCTCTACGAGCAGTACTTC. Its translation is CAWTLGGLYEQYF. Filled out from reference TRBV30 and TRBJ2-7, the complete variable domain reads SQTIHQWPATLVQPVGSPLSLECTVEGTSNPNLYWYRQAAGRGLQLLFYSVGIGQISSEVPQNLSASRPQDRQFILSSKKLLLSDSGFYLCAWTLGGLYEQYFGPGTRLTVT.

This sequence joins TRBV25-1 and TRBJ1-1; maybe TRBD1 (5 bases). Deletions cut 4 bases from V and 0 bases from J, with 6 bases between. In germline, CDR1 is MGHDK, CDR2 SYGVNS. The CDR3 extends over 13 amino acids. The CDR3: CASSGRVNTEAFF. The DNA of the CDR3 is TGTGCCAGCAGTGGCAGGGTGAACACTGAAGCTTTCTTT.

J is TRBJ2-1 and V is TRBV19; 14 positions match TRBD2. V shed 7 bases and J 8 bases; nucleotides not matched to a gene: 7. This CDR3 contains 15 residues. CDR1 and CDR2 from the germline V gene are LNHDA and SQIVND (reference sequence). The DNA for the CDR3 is TGTGCCAGTACGGCTTTGGGACTAGCGGGAGATGAGCAGTTCTTC. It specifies CASTALGLAGDEQFF.

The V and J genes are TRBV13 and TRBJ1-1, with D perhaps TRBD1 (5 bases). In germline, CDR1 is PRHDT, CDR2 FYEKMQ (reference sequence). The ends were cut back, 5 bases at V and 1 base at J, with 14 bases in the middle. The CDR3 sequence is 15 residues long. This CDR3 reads CASSTHGTANTEAFF. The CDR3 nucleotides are TGTGCCAGCAGCACCCACGGGACGGCGAACACTGAAGCTTTCTTT.